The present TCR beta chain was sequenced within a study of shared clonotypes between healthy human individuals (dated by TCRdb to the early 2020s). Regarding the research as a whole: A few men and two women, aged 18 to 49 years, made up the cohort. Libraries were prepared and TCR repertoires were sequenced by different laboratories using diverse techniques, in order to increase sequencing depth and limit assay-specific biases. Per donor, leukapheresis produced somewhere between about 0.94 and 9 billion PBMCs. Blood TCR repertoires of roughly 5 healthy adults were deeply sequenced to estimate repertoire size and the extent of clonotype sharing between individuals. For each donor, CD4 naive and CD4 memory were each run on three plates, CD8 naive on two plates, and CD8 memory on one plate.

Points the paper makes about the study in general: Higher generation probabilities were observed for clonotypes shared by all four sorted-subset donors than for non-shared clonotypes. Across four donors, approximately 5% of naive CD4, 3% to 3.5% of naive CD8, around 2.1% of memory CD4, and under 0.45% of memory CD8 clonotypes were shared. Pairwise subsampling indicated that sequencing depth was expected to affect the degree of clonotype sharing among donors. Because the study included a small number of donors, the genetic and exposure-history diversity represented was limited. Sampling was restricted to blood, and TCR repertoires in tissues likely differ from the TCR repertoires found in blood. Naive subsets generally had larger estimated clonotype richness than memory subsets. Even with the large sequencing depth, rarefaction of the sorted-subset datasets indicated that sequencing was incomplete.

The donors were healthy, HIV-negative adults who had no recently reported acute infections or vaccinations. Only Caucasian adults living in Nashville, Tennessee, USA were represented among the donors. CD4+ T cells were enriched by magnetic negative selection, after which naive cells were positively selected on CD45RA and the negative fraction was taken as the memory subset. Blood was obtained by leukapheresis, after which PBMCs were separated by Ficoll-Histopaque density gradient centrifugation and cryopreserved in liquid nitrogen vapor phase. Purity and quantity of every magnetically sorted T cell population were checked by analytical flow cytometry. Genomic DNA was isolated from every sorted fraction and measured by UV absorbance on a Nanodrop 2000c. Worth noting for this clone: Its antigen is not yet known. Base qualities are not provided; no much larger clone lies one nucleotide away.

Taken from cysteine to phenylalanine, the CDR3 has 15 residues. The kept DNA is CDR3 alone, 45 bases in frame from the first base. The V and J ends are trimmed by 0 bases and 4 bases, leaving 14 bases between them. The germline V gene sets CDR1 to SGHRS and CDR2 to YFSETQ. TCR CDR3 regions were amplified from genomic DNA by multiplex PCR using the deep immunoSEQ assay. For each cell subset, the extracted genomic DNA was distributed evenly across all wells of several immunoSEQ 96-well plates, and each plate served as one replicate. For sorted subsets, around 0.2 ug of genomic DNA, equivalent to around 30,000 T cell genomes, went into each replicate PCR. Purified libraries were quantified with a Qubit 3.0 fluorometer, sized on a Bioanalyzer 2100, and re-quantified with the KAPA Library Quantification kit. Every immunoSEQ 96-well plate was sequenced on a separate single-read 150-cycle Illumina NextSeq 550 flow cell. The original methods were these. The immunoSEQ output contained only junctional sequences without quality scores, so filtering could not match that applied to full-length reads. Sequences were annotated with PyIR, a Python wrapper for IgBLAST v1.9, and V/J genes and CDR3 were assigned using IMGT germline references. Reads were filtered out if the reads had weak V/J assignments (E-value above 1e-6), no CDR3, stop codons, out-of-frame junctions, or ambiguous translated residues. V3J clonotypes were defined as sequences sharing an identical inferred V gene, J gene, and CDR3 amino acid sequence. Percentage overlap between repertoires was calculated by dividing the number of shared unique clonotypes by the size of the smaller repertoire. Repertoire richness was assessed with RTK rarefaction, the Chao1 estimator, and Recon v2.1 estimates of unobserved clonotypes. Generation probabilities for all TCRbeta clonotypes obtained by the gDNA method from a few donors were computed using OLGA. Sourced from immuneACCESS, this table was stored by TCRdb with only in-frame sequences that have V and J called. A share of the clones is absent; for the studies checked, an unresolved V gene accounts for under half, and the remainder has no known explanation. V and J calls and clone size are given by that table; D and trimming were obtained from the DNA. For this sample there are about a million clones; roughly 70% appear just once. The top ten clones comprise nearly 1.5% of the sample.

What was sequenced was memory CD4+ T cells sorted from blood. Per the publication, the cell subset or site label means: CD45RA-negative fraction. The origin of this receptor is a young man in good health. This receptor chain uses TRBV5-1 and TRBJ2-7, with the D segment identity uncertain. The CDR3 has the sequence CASSLGAGEWYEQYF. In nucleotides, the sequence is TGCGCCAGCAGCTTGGGGGCAGGAGAATGGTACGAGCAGTACTTC.